This T cell receptor (beta chain) stems from a study of OX40 agonist ivuxolimab in advanced cancers. Study-wide points: Partly responding patients at 0.1-3.0 mg/kg showed some of the smallest clonal expansion.

Assay used: immunoSEQ multiplex PCR; TCRdb lists only in-frame clones, some missing. The sample consists of approximately 23,000 clones, around two thirds of them appearing once. Comments on this clone: The antigen is not known.

The V and J ends lost 0 bases and 0 bases respectively, with 12 bases between them. This CDR3 is 16 amino acids long. Germline values: CDR1 MGHRA, CDR2 YSYEKL. This TCR was recovered from an adult with an advanced solid tumor such as melanoma, head and neck, liver or kidney cancer. The sample was CD4+ or CD8+ T cells sorted from blood, taken in a trial of the OX40 agonist ivuxolimab. V gene TRBV4-1 combines with J gene TRBJ2-7, with D perhaps TRBD1 (5 bases). The CDR3, as DNA: TGCGCCAGCAGCCAAGATCCCCAGGGCAACTCCTACGAGCAGTACTTC. It yields the protein CASSQDPQGNSYEQYF.